A single TCR beta chain is shown here with its context. Germline V CDR1 and CDR2: SGDLS, YYNGEE. V lost 3 bases, J lost 4 bases, and 13 bases lay in between. The CDR3 has 14 amino acids. Generated by immunoSEQ multiplex PCR, the TCRdb table keeps only in-frame clones and is missing some. Here the sample spans some 100,000 clones, approximately 92% being singletons. This sample was included in a study of T cell changes during pregnancy in multiple sclerosis. The sequencing here drew on peripheral blood, taken after pregnancy. The clonotype comes from a female donor with multiple sclerosis, enrolled in a pregnancy study. This sequence joins TRBV9 and TRBJ1-2; D is uncertain. The CDR3 DNA follows: TGTGCCAGCAGCGCCTTCGGGAGTGGCTATGGCTACACCTTC. Its translation is CASSAFGSGYGYTF.